Following are 13 T cell receptor beta chains from one sample sequenced in a study of T cells in women clearing cervical HPV infection. The repertoire was sequenced with immunoSEQ multiplex PCR; TCRdb's copy has only in-frame clones and lacks some. This repertoire includes some 37,000 clones. Sequencing was done on a sample of blood buffy coat. Receptors originate from a woman between 18 and 69 years old with a cervical HPV16 infection that either progressed to CIN3+ or cleared (not recorded which).

CDR3 in amino acids: CSAPKTGLAYYGYTF. CDR3 bases read: TGCAGTGCTCCTAAGACGGGACTGGCATACTATGGC. The chain has TRBV20-1 and TRBJ1-2; a weak D match, TRBD1 (5 bases). The read terminates 3 residues ahead of where the CDR3 ends, so the germline J gene completes it. Germline V CDR1 and CDR2: DFQATT, SNEGSKA (reference sequence). CDR3 length: 15 residues. Trimming took off 5 bases at V and 3 bases at J, with 19 bases between the two ends.

As regards this clone: The DNA ends 3 residues before the CDR3 does, and the rest of the CDR3 is filled in from the germline J gene. The J gene is TRBJ1-2, the V gene TRBV2, with 7 positions matching TRBD1. This CDR3 is built from 15 residues. Per germline, CDR1 SNHLY and CDR2 FYNNEI. J lost 4 bases, V lost 0 bases, and 5 bases had no gene match. The CDR3 loop is CASSEARGGTYGYTF. CDR3 DNA, as far as it was read: TGTGCCAGCAGTGAAGCTAGAGGGGGCACCTATGGC. Together with reference TRBV2 and TRBJ1-2, the CDR3 gives the full variable domain: EPEVTQTPSHQVTQMGQEVILRCVPISNHLYFYWYRQILGQKVEFLVSFYNNEISEKSEIFDDQFSVERPDGSNFTLKIRSTKLEDSAMYFCASSEARGGTYGYTFGSGTRLTVV.

In the case of this clone: The sequence runs out 3 residues before the end of the CDR3; the remainder is reconstructed from the germline J gene. The chain couples TRBV19 to TRBJ1-3; TRBD1 agrees at 9 bases. Germline CDR1 and CDR2: LNHDA and SQIVND (reference sequence). The ends lost 5 bases at V and 4 bases at J; junction bases unmatched: 6. The CDR3 has 15 residues. CDR3 DNA (partial): TGTGCCAGTAGTGCGGGGACAGGGAACGGAAACACC. It specifies CASSAGTGNGNT. In full, the CDR3 reads CASSAGTGNGNTIYF. The full variable domain, rest sourced from reference TRBV19 and TRBJ1-3, is DGGITQSPKYLFRKEGQNVTLSCEQNLNHDAMYWYRQDPGQGLRLIYYSQIVNDFQKGDIAEGYSVSREKKESFPLTVTSAQKNPTAFYLCASSAGTGNGNTIYFGEGSWLTVV.

For this clone: The CDR3 end lies 3 residues beyond the end of the read and is filled in from the germline J gene. The chain links TRBV5-6 to TRBJ1-1, with D possibly matching TRBD1 (5 bases). Per the germline V gene, CDR1 is SGHDT and CDR2 is YYEEEE. V lost 1 base and J 5 bases, leaving 12 bases between the germline ends. CDR3 length: 14 amino acids. The covered CDR3 bases are TGTGCCAGCAGCTTGTATCAGGGAATGACTGAA. Amino acids: CASSLYQGMTE. The CDR3 in its entirety is CASSLYQGMTEAFF.

Turning to this clone: Sequencing ends 3 residues short of the CDR3 end; the germline J gene provides the rest. The chain carries TRBV13 and TRBJ2-1; D gene ambiguous. Looked up from germline, CDR1 is PRHDT and CDR2 is FYEKMQ (reference sequence). V was shortened by 4 bases and J by 6 bases, with 7 bases between the two germline ends. This CDR3 has 12 amino acids. The CDR3 is CASSSRRNEQFF. The DNA read from the CDR3 is TGTGCCAGCAGCTCCCGTCGCAATGAG.

With regard to this clone: The read ends 3 residues before the CDR3 terminus; that terminus is restored from the germline J gene. The chain has TRBV7-2 and TRBJ2-2, with D maybe TRBD2 (6 bases). The germline V and J ends were trimmed by 5 bases and 8 bases, with 6 bases remaining between them. CDR3 size: 11 residues. Looked up from germline, CDR1 is SGHTA and CDR2 is FQGNSA. The CDR3 sequence is CASSAGGELFF. The part of the CDR3 DNA that was read is TGTGCCAGCAGCGCGGGGGGGGAG.

On this clone: From the germline J gene comes the end of the CDR3, since the read stops 3 residues before it. J is TRBJ2-5 and V is TRBV19, with 8 bases fitting TRBD1. V was pared by 9 bases and J by 5 bases, with 20 bases of the junction left unmatched. Germline V gene sequence: CDR1 LNHDA, CDR2 SQIVND (reference sequence). The CDR3 spans 17 residues. The sequenced CDR3 bases are TGTGCCAGCGGACAGGACAGGGACAAAGTTGGTTCGGAGACC. Translating gives CASGQDRDKVGSET. The CDR3 reads in full as CASGQDRDKVGSETQYF.

As regards this clone: The sequenced fragment ends 3 residues before the CDR3 boundary, so the rest is inferred from the germline J gene. The V call is TRBV28, the J call TRBJ1-6, with TRBD1 matching 8 bases. This CDR3 has 14 residues. V gave up 2 bases and J gave up 10 bases; unmatched junction bases: 4. CDR1 and CDR2 from the germline V gene are MDHEN and SYDVKM. CDR3 loop: CASSLQGARSPLHF. The CDR3 DNA, read in part, is TGTGCCAGCAGTTTACAGGGGGCAAGGTCACCC.

Concerning this clone itself: Read data end 3 residues before the CDR3 end; the end is taken from the germline J gene. The chain couples TRBV5-4 to TRBJ2-2; 10 bases are a match to TRBD2. V shed 3 bases, J shed 3 bases, and the junction held 2 bases outside the gene matches. Germline CDR1 and CDR2: SGHNT and YYREEE (reference sequence). The CDR3 runs to 15 residues. CDR3: CASSSLAGDTGELFF. CDR3 bases read: TGTGCCAGCAGCTCTCTAGCGGGGGACACCGGGGAG.

Of note for this clone: The read comes to an end 3 residues before the CDR3 does, leaving the germline J gene to fill in the end. The chain is built from TRBV6-2 or TRBV6-3 and TRBJ2-1; 7 bases fit TRBD2. This CDR3 is built from 13 residues. The V segment lost 7 bases and the J segment 5 bases; nucleotides outside the gene matches: 5. Germline V CDR1 and CDR2: MNHEY, SVGEGT. The sequenced CDR3 bases are TGTGCCAGCAAAAGGGACTATGACAATGAG. Its protein product is CASKRDYDNE. The complete CDR3 sequence is CASKRDYDNEQFF.

A word on this clone: The read terminates 3 residues before the CDR3 end, so the remaining end is supplied by the germline J gene. The chain is built from TRBV20-1 and TRBJ1-1; TRBD1 matches 9 bases. J lost 3 bases, V lost 5 bases, and 4 bases had no gene match. Germline CDR1 reads DFQATT; CDR2 reads SNEGSKA (reference sequence). The CDR3 is 13 amino acids. CDR3 sequence: CSAARTGDTEAFF. The sequenced part of the CDR3 DNA is TGCAGTGCTGCTCGGACAGGGGACACTGAA.

In the case of this clone: The sequenced fragment ends 3 residues before the CDR3 boundary, so the rest is inferred from the germline J gene. The genes are TRBV5-4 and TRBJ1-1; the D gene is possibly TRBD1 (6 bases). Germline-derived CDR1 and CDR2 are SGHNT and YYREEE (reference sequence). The CDR3 covers 15 residues. Trimming pared 4 bases from V and 0 bases from J, leaving 13 bases between. The CDR3 loop is CASSTGQRLNTEAFF. The CDR3 DNA, read in part, is TGTGCCAGCAGCACCGGACAGCGTTTGAACACTGAA.

Details on this clone: The read finishes 3 residues shy of the CDR3 end, and the germline J gene is used to complete it. The chain couples TRBV28 to TRBJ2-2; D is unclear. CDR3 size: 13 residues. Germline CDR1 reads MDHEN; CDR2 reads SYDVKM. V shed 7 bases and J shed 3 bases, with 9 bases lying between them. The CDR3 DNA, read in part, is TGTGCCAGCACCACTCAATACACCGGGGAG. Its protein is CASTTQYTGE. The complete CDR3 reads CASTTQYTGELFF. The full variable domain, rest sourced from reference TRBV28 and TRBJ2-2, is DVKVTQSSRYLVKRTGEKVFLECVQDMDHENMFWYRQDPGLGLRLIYFSYDVKMKEKGDIPEGYSVSREKKERFSLILESASTNQTSMYLCASTTQYTGELFFGEGSRLTVL.